A single T cell receptor (beta chain) is shown here with its context. Its matching antigen is unknown. In the sorted-subset replicate PCRs, approximately 200 ng DNA, tens of thousands of T cell genomes, was used. The table came from immunoSEQ multiplex PCR; TCRdb's copy has only in-frame clones and leaves some out. The sample contains 1 million to 1.2 million clones, about 80% of which appear only once. With 2 bases removed from V and 7 bases from J, the gap between germline ends came to 11 bases. The CDR3 is 13 amino acids. CDR1 is ENHRY and CDR2 is SYGVKD in the germline V gene. This sample was taken from a study of shared clonotypes between healthy human individuals. Broader study findings: Sorted-subset sequencing was shown by rarefaction to be incomplete despite large depth. Among the subsets, naive ones generally showed larger estimated richness than memory ones. Some naive CD4 clonotypes, around 5%, turned up in common across a few donors.

The sequenced sample consisted of memory CD4+ T cells from PBMCs. Subset noted: CD45RA-negative fraction. The source of this sequence is a man aged 18 to 30 in good health. Some clones in this sample may be carry-over from other donors' samples. This chain joins TRBV10-3 and TRBJ2-5; D is perhaps TRBD2 (7 bases). The CDR3 DNA sequence: TGTGCCATCAGTGAGCGGGGGGCGGGGACCCAGTACTTC. This translates into CAISERGAGTQYF.